This T cell receptor (beta chain) is drawn from a study of response to subunit inactivated influenza vaccine. Study-wide results and limits: The authors suggested that few new T cells are recruited per seasonal influenza vaccination.

Comments on this clonotype: Its specificity is not known.

V lost 3 bases, J lost 2 bases, and 14 bases lay in between. Germline V gene lookup returns CDR1 DFQATT and CDR2 SNEGSKA (reference sequence). The CDR3 has 15 amino acids. In TCRdb, the RT-PCR reads were re-called with MiXCR into one record per CDR3 protein. The sample includes around 850,000 distinct CDR3 sequences, roughly 18% of them seen just once. The chain has TRBV20-1 and TRBJ1-3, with TRBD1 as a possible D gene (6 bases). The clonotype comes from a man aged 45-65 years who received an inactivated influenza vaccine. The material was PBMCs from blood, obtained less than 6 days after vaccination. CDR3 in DNA: TGCAGTGCTAGGGGGGCCGCCGGGACTGGAAACACCATATATTTT. As protein: CSARGAAGTGNTIYF.